This T cell receptor (beta chain) was sequenced in a study of tumor T cells in aggressive B-cell lymphoma. Method: immunoSEQ multiplex PCR; TCRdb's copy keeps in-frame clones and lacks some. The sample includes about 2,800 clones, roughly 91% of them seen just once. The V segment lost 4 bases and the J segment 6 bases; nucleotides outside the gene matches: 8. This CDR3 comprises 15 residues. Germline V CDR1 and CDR2: SEHNR, FQNEAQ (reference sequence). Sequenced input: tumor tissue. The chain links TRBV7-9 to TRBJ2-4; 8 bases fit TRBD1. The origin of this receptor is an adult with diffuse large B cell lymphoma. CDR3 region: CASSSTGQVGNIQYF. In DNA form, the CDR3 reads TGTGCCAGCAGCTCGACGGGACAGGTTGGAAACATTCAGTACTTC.